The present T cell receptor beta chain was sequenced within a study of T cells after posttransplantation cyclophosphamide. General observations from the study: TRB overlap between skin or GI tissue T cells and blood was limited. Later post-transplant blood repertoires were often dominated by donor CD8+ memory clones.

Details on this clone: Its antigen is not identified.

The related graft donor's blood sample was taken on the day of bone marrow donation. Profiling relied on immunoSEQ multiplex PCR, and the TCRdb table lists in-frame clones only, not all of them. The data show 6,900 or so clones, around 78% seen once. The clonotype was recovered from a woman aged 50 to 60 in good health and a related stem cell transplant donor. Sequencing was carried out using memory CD4+ T cells sorted from blood.

CDR3 DNA: TGCGCCAGCAGTCCTGACAGGGGTTTCCACAATGAGCAGTTCTTC. As protein: CASSPDRGFHNEQFF. The chain combines TRBV5-1 with TRBJ2-1, with 8 bases that match TRBD1. CDR1 is SGHRS, CDR2 YFSETQ, per germline. The CDR3 is 15 residues long. V lost 5 bases, J lost 5 bases, and 9 bases stayed unmatched.